The text below deals with one T cell receptor (beta chain). The antigen is unknown. This record comes from a study of OX40 agonist ivuxolimab in advanced cancers. Looking at the study overall: The study gave patients intravenous ivuxolimab at 0.01 to 10 mg/kg every 2 weeks. Three individuals attained partial responses, comprising one hepatocellular carcinoma case and two cutaneous melanoma cases. Whole-study findings and limits: CD8+ T cells averaged more expanded clones than CD4+.

Generated by immunoSEQ multiplex PCR, the TCRdb table keeps only in-frame clones and is missing some. Among 99,000 or so clones listed, 91% were seen once. The CDR3 consists of 12 residues. Per the germline V gene, CDR1 is KGHSH and CDR2 is LQKENI. Deletions cut 1 base from V and 7 bases from J, with 4 bases between. The genes are TRBV18 and TRBJ1-4; D remains unclear. Here the sequenced sample was CD4+ or CD8+ T cells sorted from blood, taken in a trial of the OX40 agonist ivuxolimab. This sequence originates from an adult with an advanced solid tumor such as melanoma, head and neck, liver or kidney cancer. The CDR3 DNA is TGTGCCAGCTCACCACTAGGTGAAAAACTGTTTTTT. Protein sequence: CASSPLGEKLFF.